This is a list of T cell receptor beta chains from one sample in a study of T cells in Graves' hyperthyroidism and ophthalmopathy. TCRdb processed the multiplex PCR reads anew with MiXCR; each CDR3 protein has one entry. The sample has 200,000 to 250,000 distinct CDR3 sequences, about 15% seen once. The sequenced sample consisted of blood. The receptor source for this set is a man between 50 and 59 years old with Graves' hyperthyroidism. Both conserved end residues are part of each CDR3. Fields, in order: D gene, V gene, clone size, J gene, CDR3 protein, CDR3 DNA. The D gene is left open where the match is weak. Size is omitted from some rows. Given values are once, few, many or a class for expanded clones.

TRBD1	TRBV2	many	TRBJ1-3	CASSSGQGSGNTIYF	TGTGCCAGCAGCTCAGGACAGGGCTCTGGAAACACCATATATTTT
.	TRBV9	few	TRBJ2-1	CASRPLSSYNEQFF	TGTGCCAGCAGGCCGTTGAGCTCCTACAATGAGCAGTTCTTC
.	TRBV5-1	once	TRBJ2-2	CASISRDTGELFF	TGCGCCAGCATTAGTAGGGACACCGGGGAGCTGTTTTTT
.	TRBV7-9	.	TRBJ2-3	CASSSPVVRIDTQYF	TGTGCCAGCAGCTCTCCCGTGGTGAGAATAGATACGCAGTATTTT
TRBD2	TRBV28	many	TRBJ2-1	CASSFSFRLAENRESSYNEQFF	TGTGCCAGCAGTTTTAGCTTCCGACTAGCGGAGAATCGTGAGAGCTCCTACAATGAGCAGTTCTTC
TRBD2	TRBV6-2/TRBV6-3	many	TRBJ2-7	CASSPPETSRSSYEQYF	TGTGCCAGCAGTCCCCCTGAGACTAGCCGCAGCTCCTACGAGCAGTACTTC
.	TRBV28	.	TRBJ1-2	CASSLAGDLDYGYTF	TGTGCCAGCAGTTTGGCCGGGGATTTGGACTATGGCTACACCTTC
TRBD2	TRBV9	.	TRBJ2-3	CASSARLAGETDTQYF	TGTGCCAGCAGCGCCCGACTAGCGGGAGAGACAGATACGCAGTATTTT
TRBD2	TRBV6-2/TRBV6-3	many	TRBJ2-7	CASSGTSAAEQYF	TGTGCCAGCAGCGGGACTAGCGCGGCAGAGCAGTACTTC
TRBD1	TRBV12-3/TRBV12-4	many	TRBJ1-6	CASRDRENSPLHF	TGTGCCAGCAGGGACAGGGAGAATTCACCCCTCCACTTT
.	TRBV24-1	many	TRBJ1-5	CATSEGGVDQPQHF	TGTGCCACCAGTGAAGGGGGAGTCGATCAGCCCCAGCATTTT
TRBD2	TRBV5-1	.	TRBJ2-1	CASSVSGSRYNEQFF	TGCGCCAGCAGCGTGAGCGGGAGCAGATACAATGAGCAGTTCTTC
.	TRBV12-3/TRBV12-4	.	TRBJ1-2	CASSRVIAVHGYTF	TGTGCCAGCAGCCGGGTGATCGCAGTACATGGCTACACCTTC
.	TRBV4-1	.	TRBJ2-2	CASSQVGHTGELFF	TGCGCCAGCAGCCAAGTAGGGCACACCGGGGAGCTGTTTTTT
TRBD2	TRBV2	once	TRBJ2-7	CASSVVSGSPHEQYF	TGTGCCAGCAGTGTAGTTAGCGGGAGTCCCCACGAGCAGTACTTC
.	TRBV7-3	many	TRBJ2-3	CASSLGDDTQYF	TGTGCCAGCAGCTTAGGGGACGATACGCAGTATTTT
.	TRBV7-2	many	TRBJ2-1	CASSLRRSGYNEQFF	TGTGCCAGCAGCTTAAGACGTAGCGGTTATAATGAGCAGTTCTTC
TRBD2	TRBV6-1	few	TRBJ2-1	CASREAGDGYEQFF	TGTGCCAGCAGAGAGGCGGGAGATGGCTATGAGCAGTTCTTC
TRBD1	TRBV5-1	many	TRBJ2-7	CASSLAPGGEYEQYF	TGCGCCAGCAGCTTGGCCCCAGGGGGCGAGTACGAGCAGTACTTC
TRBD2	TRBV18	many	TRBJ2-5	CASSPLGGTTKETQYF	TGTGCCAGCTCACCACTAGGTGGGACTACCAAAGAGACCCAGTACTTC